The rows below give T cell receptor beta chains drawn from one sample of a study of blood T cell repertoires in COVID-19. Sequenced by immunoSEQ multiplex PCR; TCRdb stores in-frame clones only, minus some. The table includes more than 85,000 clones, about 85% detected once. The sequenced sample consisted of peripheral blood. The receptor set was obtained from a woman aged 45-65 years with COVID-19, enrolled during active disease. The CDR3 runs from the conserved cysteine through the conserved F or W. A D gene is named only where the DNA matches it firmly. Clone size is stated in some rows and not others, as once, few, many or a class when expanded.

V: TRBV4-2
size: NA
D: NA
J: TRBJ1-1
DNA: TGTGCCAGCAGCCACACCGACAGAAGGGACACTGAAGCTTTCTTT
CDR3: CASSHTDRRDTEAFF

V: TRBV4-3
size: once
D: TRBD2
J: TRBJ2-7
DNA: TGCGCCAGCAGCCAAGATCAGACTAGCGGGGGGGTTTCCTACGAGCAGTACTTC
CDR3: CASSQDQTSGGVSYEQYF

V: TRBV6-5
size: NA
D: NA
J: TRBJ2-5
DNA: TGTGCCAGCAGGACACAGGGAGAGACCCAGTACTTC
CDR3: CASRTQGETQYF

V: TRBV6-2/TRBV6-3
size: few
D: NA
J: TRBJ1-2
DNA: TGTGCCAGCAGCGTACAGGGTGGTCTGCCCTATGGCTACACCTTC
CDR3: CASSVQGGLPYGYTF

V: TRBV7-3
size: once
D: NA
J: TRBJ1-1
DNA: TGTGCCAGTGCGAGGGCAGGGAACACTGAAGCTTTCTTT
CDR3: CASARAGNTEAFF

V: TRBV10-3
size: NA
D: NA
J: TRBJ2-7
DNA: TGTGCCATCAGTGAGGGCAGGGGATCCTACGAGCAGTACTTC
CDR3: CAISEGRGSYEQYF

V: TRBV7-2
size: NA
D: NA
J: TRBJ1-5
DNA: TGTGCCAGCAGCTTAGCTCACACAGGGAATCAGCCCCAGCATTTT
CDR3: CASSLAHTGNQPQHF

V: TRBV18
size: NA
D: NA
J: TRBJ1-5
DNA: TGTGCCAGCTCACCTGACAGGACAAATCAGCCCCAGCATTTT
CDR3: CASSPDRTNQPQHF

V: TRBV2
size: once
D: NA
J: TRBJ2-7
DNA: TGTGCCAGCAGGGGGGGACAGTACTACGAGCAGTACTTC
CDR3: CASRGGQYYEQYF

V: TRBV19
size: NA
D: NA
J: TRBJ2-7
DNA: TGTGCCAGTAGTCCCACGGAACTCAGGCTTCGCGAGCAGTACTTC
CDR3: CASSPTELRLREQYF

V: TRBV6-5
size: once
D: NA
J: TRBJ1-5
DNA: TGTGCCAGCAGATCCCCCTATAGCAATCAGCCCCAGCATTTT
CDR3: CASRSPYSNQPQHF

V: TRBV13
size: few
D: TRBD2
J: TRBJ2-2
DNA: TGTGCCAGCAGCGACGGACTAGCGAGGAACACCGGGGAGCTGTTTTTT
CDR3: CASSDGLARNTGELFF

V: TRBV5-8
size: NA
D: NA
J: TRBJ1-2
DNA: TGTGCCAGCAGCCCGTGGACAGCCAGCTATGGCTACACCTTC
CDR3: CASSPWTASYGYTF

V: TRBV5-5
size: NA
D: NA
J: TRBJ2-1
DNA: TGTGCCAGCAGTTTCCGGGACACCTCCTACAATGAGCAGTTCTTC
CDR3: CASSFRDTSYNEQFF

V: TRBV5-1
size: NA
D: TRBD1
J: TRBJ2-3
DNA: TGCGCCAGCATCCCGGGGGGGACAGGGGTCATAGGCACAGATACGCAGTATTTT
CDR3: CASIPGGTGVIGTDTQYF

V: TRBV7-2
size: once
D: NA
J: TRBJ2-7
DNA: TGTGCCAGCAGCGTCTCCAGGGCCCTATCCTACGAGCAGTACTTC
CDR3: CASSVSRALSYEQYF

V: TRBV5-5
size: NA
D: TRBD1
J: TRBJ2-1
DNA: TGTGCCAGCAGCTTGGCAGCCCCGGGACAGGGGGCTGATGAGCAGTTCTTC
CDR3: CASSLAAPGQGADEQFF

V: TRBV29-1
size: NA
D: TRBD1
J: TRBJ2-7
DNA: TGCAGCGTTAACAGGGGGCACAGCTACGAGCAGTACTTC
CDR3: CSVNRGHSYEQYF

V: TRBV24-1
size: NA
D: NA
J: TRBJ1-2
DNA: TGTGCCACCAGTGCTGGGAGTTATGGCTACACCTTC
CDR3: CATSAGSYGYTF